This TCR beta chain was documented in a study of T-cell reconstitution after alpha-beta-depleted transplantation in children. General study findings and limits: The origin of alpha-beta T cells about two months after transplant was reportedly several hundred expanded graft clones. Among T cells one year after transplant, newly produced cells accounted for most counts and diversity.

TCRbeta library preparation incorporated unique molecular identifiers. TCRdb itself ran the PCR reads through MiXCR, one entry per CDR3 protein. The sample records just over 950,000 distinct CDR3 sequences, 25% to 30% being singletons. This clonotype was counted a few times. Antigen unknown. Germline V CDR1 and CDR2: LGHNA, YNFKEQ. Germline trimming cut 2 bases from V and 6 bases from J; bases unmatched to any gene: 9. The CDR3 is 15 residues long. This TCR was recovered from a boy under three years old who had a stem cell transplant for SCID, so the T cells may come from the graft donor. Source: PBMCs, mostly from graft donor cells, taken 360 days after TCRalphabeta/CD19-depleted stem cell transplant. This chain connects TRBV4-2 to TRBJ2-7; TRBD1 matches at 8 bases. Written as DNA, the CDR3 is TGTGCCAGCAGCCAAAAGCCCAGGGGGCTGGTCGAGCAGTACTTC. Translation: CASSQKPRGLVEQYF.